This record covers a single T cell receptor (beta chain). Sequencing used immunoSEQ multiplex PCR; TCRdb keeps in-frame clones, though not all of them. The repertoire holds about 200,000 clones, roughly 94% seen once, with 0.76% in the top ten. V lost 8 bases to trimming and J lost 8 bases, with 15 bases between them. The germline gives CDR1 MDHEN, CDR2 SYDVKM. The CDR3 consists of 12 residues. This sample stems from a study of blood T cell repertoires in COVID-19. The receptor's source is a man younger than 45 with COVID-19, enrolled during active disease. The chain has TRBV28 and TRBJ1-2; weak D call: TRBD1 (5 bases). The material sequenced was peripheral blood. The CDR3 coding sequence is TGTGCCAGCTACCAGGGCGCGGGGGGCTACACCTTC. Translated: CASYQGAGGYTF.